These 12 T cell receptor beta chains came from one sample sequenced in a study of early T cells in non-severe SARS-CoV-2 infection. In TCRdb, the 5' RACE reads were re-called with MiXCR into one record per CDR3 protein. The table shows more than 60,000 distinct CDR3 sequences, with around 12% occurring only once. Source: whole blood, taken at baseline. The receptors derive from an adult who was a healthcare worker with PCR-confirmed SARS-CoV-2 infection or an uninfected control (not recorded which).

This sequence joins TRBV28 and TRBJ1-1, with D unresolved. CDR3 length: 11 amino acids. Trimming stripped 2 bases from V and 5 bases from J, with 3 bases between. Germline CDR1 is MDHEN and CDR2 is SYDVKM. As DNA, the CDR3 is TGTGCCAGCAGTTTACGTACTGAAGCTTTCTTT. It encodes CASSLRTEAFF. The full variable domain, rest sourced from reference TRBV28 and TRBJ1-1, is DVKVTQSSRYLVKRTGEKVFLECVQDMDHENMFWYRQDPGLGLRLIYFSYDVKMKEKGDIPEGYSVSREKKERFSLILESASTNQTSMYLCASSLRTEAFFGQGTRLTVV.

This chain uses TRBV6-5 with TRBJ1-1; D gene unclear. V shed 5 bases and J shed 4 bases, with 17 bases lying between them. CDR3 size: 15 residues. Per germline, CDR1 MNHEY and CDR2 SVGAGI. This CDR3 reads CASSPVGSATTEAFF. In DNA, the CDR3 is TGTGCCAGCAGTCCCGTAGGGTCGGCCACCACTGAAGCTTTCTTT.

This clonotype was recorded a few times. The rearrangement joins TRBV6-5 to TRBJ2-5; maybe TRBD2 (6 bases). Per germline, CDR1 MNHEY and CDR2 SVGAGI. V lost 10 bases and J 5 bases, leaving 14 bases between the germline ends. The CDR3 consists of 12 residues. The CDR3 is CAIGRRGETQYF. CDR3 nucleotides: TGTGCCATCGGTCGGAGGGGTGAGACCCAGTACTTC.

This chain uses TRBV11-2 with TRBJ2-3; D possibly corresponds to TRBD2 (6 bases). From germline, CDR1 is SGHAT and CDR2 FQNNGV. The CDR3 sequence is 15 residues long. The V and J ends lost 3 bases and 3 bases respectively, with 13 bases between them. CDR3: CASSFRTGVTDTQYF. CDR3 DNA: TGTGCCAGCAGCTTCAGGACGGGGGTGACAGATACGCAGTATTTT.

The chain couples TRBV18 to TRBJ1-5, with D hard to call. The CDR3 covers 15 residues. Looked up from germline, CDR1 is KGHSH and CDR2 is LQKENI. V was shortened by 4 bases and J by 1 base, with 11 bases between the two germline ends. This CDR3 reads CASSLLAGSNQPQHF. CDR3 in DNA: TGTGCCAGCTCACTCCTTGCGGGGAGCAATCAGCCCCAGCATTTT.

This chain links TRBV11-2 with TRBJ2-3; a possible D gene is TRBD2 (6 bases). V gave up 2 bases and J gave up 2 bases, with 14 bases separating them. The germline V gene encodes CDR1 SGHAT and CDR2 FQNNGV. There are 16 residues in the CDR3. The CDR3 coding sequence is TGTGCCAGCAGCTTATGGCGGGGTCAAAACACAGATACGCAGTATTTT. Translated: CASSLWRGQNTDTQYF.

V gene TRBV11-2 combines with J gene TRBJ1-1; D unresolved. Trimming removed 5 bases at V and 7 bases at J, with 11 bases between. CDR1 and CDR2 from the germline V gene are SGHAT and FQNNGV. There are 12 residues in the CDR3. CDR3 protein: CASSVGEGEAFF. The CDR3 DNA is TGTGCCAGCAGCGTCGGGGAGGGTGAAGCTTTCTTT.

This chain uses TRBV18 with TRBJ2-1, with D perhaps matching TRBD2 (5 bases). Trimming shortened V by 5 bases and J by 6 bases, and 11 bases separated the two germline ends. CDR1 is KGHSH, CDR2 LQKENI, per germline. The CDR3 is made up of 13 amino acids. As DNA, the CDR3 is TGTGCCAGCTCAGGACTTGGGGTCAATGAGCAGTTCTTC. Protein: CASSGLGVNEQFF.

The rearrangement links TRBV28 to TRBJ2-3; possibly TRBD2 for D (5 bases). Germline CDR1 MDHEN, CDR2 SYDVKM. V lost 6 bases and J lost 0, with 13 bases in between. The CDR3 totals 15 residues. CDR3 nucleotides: TGTGCCAGCAGCAAGCGGCACACTAGCACAGATACGCAGTATTTT. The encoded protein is CASSKRHTSTDTQYF.

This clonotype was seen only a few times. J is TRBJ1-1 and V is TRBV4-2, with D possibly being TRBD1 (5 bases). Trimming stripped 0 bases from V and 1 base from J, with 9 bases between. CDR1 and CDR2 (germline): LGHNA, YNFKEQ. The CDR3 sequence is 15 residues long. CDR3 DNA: TGTGCCAGCAGCCAAGATCCGGGGCAGAACACTGAAGCTTTCTTT. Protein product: CASSQDPGQNTEAFF.

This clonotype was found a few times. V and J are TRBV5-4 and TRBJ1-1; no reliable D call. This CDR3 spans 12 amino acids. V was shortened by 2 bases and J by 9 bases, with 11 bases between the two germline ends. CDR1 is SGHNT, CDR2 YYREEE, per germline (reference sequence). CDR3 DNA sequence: TGTGCCAGCAGCTTCCAATCGGAGAAAGCTTTCTTT. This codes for CASSFQSEKAFF.

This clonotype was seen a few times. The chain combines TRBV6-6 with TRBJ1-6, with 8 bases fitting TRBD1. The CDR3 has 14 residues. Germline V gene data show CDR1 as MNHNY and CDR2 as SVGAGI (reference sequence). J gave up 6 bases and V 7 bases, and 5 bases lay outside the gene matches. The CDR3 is CASILQGGNSPLHF. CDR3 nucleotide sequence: TGTGCCAGCATCTTACAGGGGGGTAATTCACCCCTCCACTTT.